This T cell receptor beta chain was found in a study of T cells in Graves' hyperthyroidism and ophthalmopathy. Background on the study: Before any treatment, at initial diagnosis, peripheral blood was collected.

Exclusion of a patient resulted from uncontrolled infection, other autoimmune disease, pregnancy or lactation. Germline CDR1 SNHLY, CDR2 FYNNEI. With 8 bases removed from V and 1 base from J, the gap between germline ends came to 11 bases. The CDR3 covers 13 residues. Overall study findings and caveats: In simple terms, a model built on 13 V-J features told ophthalmopathy apart from stable hyperthyroidism. Appearing also in blood were most of the thyroid clonotypes expanded above 0.001.

From RNA transcripts, TCR beta CDR3 regions were amplified. The HTBI primer set drove a first-round RT-PCR of the TCR CDR3. Each CDR3 protein is one row after TCRdb ran MiXCR on the multiplex PCR reads. The repertoire has about 680,000 distinct CDR3 sequences, just over 35% of them found once; the top ten carry roughly 30%. This clonotype has a count of ten or more. The antigen is not known. The sample was blood. V gene TRBV2 combines with J gene TRBJ1-1, with D perhaps matching TRBD1 (6 bases). The sequence derives from a woman in her forties with Graves' hyperthyroidism. The CDR3 loop is CASQGRGNTEAFF. As DNA, the CDR3 is TGTGCCAGCCAGGGCAGGGGGAACACTGAAGCTTTCTTT.